The present TCR beta chain was sequenced within a study of PD-L1 blockade in urothelial cancer. As for the study in general: Analysis of blood occurred 3 weeks (second dose) and 6 weeks after treatment start.

Using immunoSEQ multiplex PCR, the repertoire was profiled, and TCRdb retains in-frame clones only, with some absent. Of 40,000 or so clones listed, approximately 80% are singletons. CDR1 is GTSNPN and CDR2 is SVGIG in the germline V gene (reference sequence). Trimming took 6 bases from V and 6 from J, leaving 11 bases between them. This CDR3 is built from 11 residues. This sequence joins TRBV30 and TRBJ1-1; the D is unclear. The receptor's source is a man in his fifties or sixties with urothelial cancer. Sample: PBMCs, taken around atezolizumab (anti-PD-L1) treatment. Written as DNA, the CDR3 is TGTGCCTGCAAGCAGGAGGCTGAAGCTTTCTTT. It specifies CACKQEAEAFF. The entire variable domain, with the rest obtained from reference TRBV30 and TRBJ1-1, is as follows: SQTIHQWPATLVQPVGSPLSLECTVEGTSNPNLYWYRQAAGRGLQLLFYSVGIGQISSEVPQNLSASRPQDRQFILSSKKLLLSDSGFYLCACKQEAEAFFGQGTRLTVV.